These T cell receptor beta chains were read from a single sample in a study of identical twins. TCRdb analysed the 5' RACE reads with MiXCR anew, one entry per CDR3 protein. This sample has 700,000 or so distinct CDR3 sequences, with 8.5% to 9.5% found just once. The sample also formed part of further work on yellow fever vaccine responses in identical twins.

Sequenced sample: PBMCs. The origin of the receptors is a woman aged 18 to 35 in good health. CDR3s include the opening cysteine and the closing phenylalanine or tryptophan. D genes are given only for firm matches. Clone size is stated in some rows and not others, as once, few, many or a class when expanded.

length	D	V	J	size	DNA	CDR3
14	-	TRBV20-1	TRBJ2-1	few	TGCAGTGCTAGCCACCGGGACCACTTAAATGAGCAGTTCTTC	CSASHRDHLNEQFF
13	-	TRBV24-1	TRBJ2-7	many	TGTGCCACCAGTGATCCGAGTGGGAACGAGCAGTACTTC	CATSDPSGNEQYF
14	-	TRBV4-1	TRBJ1-5	few	TGCGCCAGCAGCCAAGATCGTGGGGTTAAGATCCAGCATTTT	CASSQDRGVKIQHF
14	TRBD2	TRBV18	TRBJ2-1	few	TGTGCCAGCTTTCTAGCGGGGGGAAGCAATGAGCAGTTCTTC	CASFLAGGSNEQFF
15	TRBD1	TRBV7-2	TRBJ1-5	few	TGTGCCAGCAGCTTCTCCGGGACAGGCTCCTCGGGGCAGCATTTT	CASSFSGTGSSGQHF
15	-	TRBV6-2/TRBV6-3	TRBJ2-1	-	TGTGCCAGCAGTGTGGACAGCCGCTCCTACAATGAGCAGTTCTTC	CASSVDSRSYNEQFF
14	TRBD2	TRBV27	TRBJ2-1	many	TGTGCCAGCAGTTTTGGACTAGCCGGCAATGAGCAGTTCTTC	CASSFGLAGNEQFF
17	-	TRBV20-1	TRBJ2-7	-	TGCAGTGCTAGACGAGCCCGGGGCAGCCGCTCGGGGGACGAGCAGTACTTC	CSARRARGSRSGDEQYF
14	-	TRBV12-3/TRBV12-4	TRBJ1-1	many	TGTGCCAGCAGTTCCCTGTGGTCGAACACTGAAGCTTTCTTT	CASSSLWSNTEAFF
11	-	TRBV6-2/TRBV6-3	TRBJ1-5	few	TGTGCCAGCAGTCCTGGTGAGCCCCAGCATTTT	CASSPGEPQHF
13	TRBD1	TRBV6-2/TRBV6-3	TRBJ1-2	-	TGTGCCAGCAGGGACGGGACAGACTATGGCTACACCTTC	CASRDGTDYGYTF
14	-	TRBV5-1	TRBJ2-5	-	TGCGCCAGCAGCACCTTTTTGGTGCAAGAGACCCAGTACTTC	CASSTFLVQETQYF
17	-	TRBV11-2	TRBJ2-2	many	TGTGCCAGCAGCTTAGGGTTCGGAGTAAAGGGAACCGGGGAGCTGTTTTTT	CASSLGFGVKGTGELFF
13	-	TRBV7-9	TRBJ2-1	many	TGTGCCAGCAGCTTAGAAGGGGACGATGAGCAGTTCTTC	CASSLEGDDEQFF
14	-	TRBV29-1	TRBJ2-3	many	TGCAGCGTTGAAAACCTTCTGTCCCCGGATACGCAGTATTTT	CSVENLLSPDTQYF
14	TRBD1	TRBV27	TRBJ1-4	-	TGTGCCAGCAGTCCAGGGACAGGAAAGAAAAAACTGTTTTTT	CASSPGTGKKKLFF
15	-	TRBV5-5	TRBJ2-2	-	TGTGCCAGCAGCTTGGCCCTTACAGGGTCGGGGGAGCTGTTTTTT	CASSLALTGSGELFF
14	TRBD2	TRBV5-4	TRBJ2-3	-	TGTGCCAGCAAGGGCGGGGGAGGGACAGATACGCAGTATTTT	CASKGGGGTDTQYF
20	TRBD2	TRBV12-3/TRBV12-4	TRBJ2-3	few	TGTGCCAGCAGTTTAGCCGCGGGAGGGGTACCCATCAGCGGCACAGATACGCAGTATTTT	CASSLAAGGVPISGTDTQYF
15	TRBD2	TRBV7-2	TRBJ2-1	few	TGTGCCAGCAGCTTAGAGTTAGCGGGGGCGAGTGAGCAGTTCTTC	CASSLELAGASEQFF
17	-	TRBV7-2	TRBJ2-7	few	TGTGCCAGCAGCTTAAACGCGGGACCTCCAAGCTCCTACGAGCAGTACTTC	CASSLNAGPPSSYEQYF
15	-	TRBV4-3	TRBJ1-2	-	TGCGCCAGCAGCCAAGATCGACTCTCTTGGTATGGCTACACCTTC	CASSQDRLSWYGYTF
10	-	TRBV5-1	TRBJ2-5	-	TGCGCCAGCAGCCCAACGACCCAGTACTTC	CASSPTTQYF
12	TRBD2	TRBV20-1	TRBJ2-1	few	TGCAGTGCCCAGCGGGAGTACAATGAGCAGTTCTTC	CSAQREYNEQFF